These 21 T cell receptor beta chains came from one sample sequenced in a study of cytomegalovirus exposure and HLA in healthy donors. 60 Vbeta and 13 Jbeta primers were used in PCR. Generated by immunoSEQ multiplex PCR, the TCRdb table keeps only in-frame clones and is missing some. The sample carries 120,000 to 150,000 clones, just under 75% recorded once. The sequencing input was PBMCs. The source of these receptors is a woman aged 18-29 years in good health and CMV-seronegative.

This sequence joins TRBV9 and TRBJ2-4, with 10 bases fitting TRBD1. V gave up 3 bases and J gave up 8 bases; unmatched junction bases: 5. Looked up from germline, CDR1 is SGDLS and CDR2 is YYNGEE. The CDR3 contains 14 residues. CDR3 residues: CASSARDRGHIQYF. CDR3 DNA: TGTGCCAGCAGCGCCCGGGACAGGGGACACATTCAGTACTTC.

This clone has a handful of counts. This chain uses TRBV28 with TRBJ1-2; TRBD1 aligns across 10 bases. CDR3 size: 19 residues. Germline CDR1 and CDR2: MDHEN and SYDVKM. J was trimmed by 2 bases and V by 1 base; bases with no gene match: 13. In nucleotides, the CDR3 is TGTGCCAGCAGTTTATCAGACCTGGGACAGGGGATAAGGAACTATGGCTACACCTTC. Translated: CASSLSDLGQGIRNYGYTF.

V is TRBV27 and J is TRBJ2-5; D call uncertain. Germline CDR1 and CDR2: MNHEY and SMNVEV (reference sequence). The V gene lost 6 bases and the J gene lost 5 bases, with 13 bases spanning the gap. This CDR3 has 13 residues. CDR3 DNA sequence: TGTGCCAGCAGCCGCCCGGGTCGCGAGACCCAGTACTTC. As protein: CASSRPGRETQYF.

This clone has only one observation. The rearrangement joins TRBV4-1 to TRBJ2-5; TRBD1 matches 12 bases. The ends lost 3 bases at V and 5 bases at J; junction bases unmatched: 7. The CDR3 runs to 16 residues. Germline CDR1 MGHRA, CDR2 YSYEKL. The CDR3 region has the DNA TGCGCCAGCAGCCATGGGGACAGGGGGCGATCGGAGACCCAGTACTTC. This codes for CASSHGDRGRSETQYF.

This chain joins TRBV6-4 and TRBJ1-3; 7 bases are a match to TRBD1. Germline trimming cut 8 bases from V and 0 bases from J; bases unmatched to any gene: 7. The CDR3 totals 15 residues. CDR1 and CDR2 from the germline V gene are MRHNA and SNTAGT. This CDR3 reads CASGGQRSSGNTIYF. The CDR3 DNA is TGTGCCAGCGGGGGACAGAGGAGCTCTGGAAACACCATATATTTT.

This chain connects TRBV11-3 to TRBJ2-3, with 12 bases aligning to TRBD2. J lost 3 bases, V lost 4 bases, and 5 bases had no gene match. CDR1 is SGHNT, CDR2 YENEEA, per germline. This CDR3 is built from 16 residues. The CDR3 reads CASSSEGTSGTDTQYF. CDR3 in DNA: TGTGCCAGCAGCTCAGAGGGGACTAGCGGGACAGATACGCAGTATTTT.

A few counts support this clone. V gene TRBV5-4 combines with J gene TRBJ2-5, with 11 bases identical to TRBD1. Germline V CDR1 and CDR2: SGHNT, YYREEE (reference sequence). J lost 1 base, V lost 4 bases, and 6 bases had no gene match. The CDR3 length is 16 residues. CDR3 bases: TGTGCCAGCAGCGTCGGGGACAGGGGGTTCCAAGAGACCCAGTACTTC. Its translation is CASSVGDRGFQETQYF.

This rearrangement joins TRBV5-5 to TRBJ2-6; 9 positions match TRBD1. The germline CDR1 and CDR2 sequences are SGHKS and YYEKEE (reference sequence). The V gene end was trimmed by 5 bases and the J gene end by 0 bases; junction bases not matched to a gene: 9. The CDR3 length is 18 residues. The CDR3 protein is CASSKQGAPTSGANVLTF. CDR3 nucleotide sequence: TGTGCCAGCAGTAAACAGGGGGCCCCCACCTCTGGGGCCAACGTCCTGACTTTC.

The V and J genes are TRBV4-3 and TRBJ2-5; TRBD2 aligns across 12 bases. CDR1 is LGHNA and CDR2 is YSLEER in the germline V gene. V gave up 2 bases and J gave up 7 bases; unmatched junction bases: 14. This CDR3 has 18 amino acids. Here the CDR3 DNA reads TGCGCCAGCAGCCAACGTTACCGGACTAGCGGGGTGGGGGGGACCCAGTACTTC. It is translated as CASSQRYRTSGVGGTQYF.

This chain uses TRBV4-2 with TRBJ2-7; 7 bases match TRBD1. Per germline, CDR1 LGHNA and CDR2 YNFKEQ. The length of the CDR3 is 15 residues. After removal of 2 bases from V and 4 bases from J, the junction contained 8 bases not matched to a gene. In nucleotides, the CDR3 is TGTGCCAGCAGCCAACCTGGGACAGTTCCTTACGAGCAGTACTTC. Its translation: CASSQPGTVPYEQYF.

CDR3 sequence (DNA): TGTGCCAGCAGTTACCGGGACAGATATGGCTACACCTTC. Its protein product is CASSYRDRYGYTF. The rearrangement uses TRBV6-5 and TRBJ1-2, with 7 bases that match TRBD1. With V trimmed by 2 bases and J by 5 bases, 2 bases remained unmatched. The CDR3 extends over 13 amino acids. CDR1 MNHEY and CDR2 SVGAGI come from the germline V gene.

The J gene is TRBJ2-5, the V gene TRBV11-2; D remains ambiguous. Germline lookup yields CDR1 SGHAT and CDR2 FQNNGV. The CDR3 contains 12 residues. Trimming took 5 bases from V and 4 from J, leaving 8 bases between them. The CDR3 sequence: CASSQAGETQYF. In DNA, the CDR3 is TGTGCCAGCAGCCAGGCTGGAGAGACCCAGTACTTC.

The CDR3 coding sequence is TGTGCCAGCAGCTTAGACCTTGAAGCTTTCTTT. As protein: CASSLDLEAFF. This chain links TRBV11-2 with TRBJ1-1; D ambiguous. Trimming stripped 0 bases from V and 7 bases from J, with 3 bases between. The germline V gene has CDR1 SGHAT and CDR2 FQNNGV. The CDR3 is 11 residues long.

V is TRBV11-3 and J is TRBJ1-1, with TRBD1 as a possible D gene (5 bases). The CDR3 runs 15 residues. Germline CDR1 reads SGHNT; CDR2 reads YENEEA. V was shortened by 6 bases and J by 0 bases, with 14 bases between the two germline ends. The CDR3 DNA sequence: TGTGCCAGCAGACCCGGAACAGGAATGAACACTGAAGCTTTCTTT. It yields the protein CASRPGTGMNTEAFF.

The chain carries TRBV28 and TRBJ1-2; no definite D call. V shed 6 bases and J shed 7 bases, with 12 bases lying between them. The CDR3 spans 12 residues. Germline lookup yields CDR1 MDHEN and CDR2 SYDVKM. CDR3 loop: CASRSGPGGYTF. The CDR3 DNA reads as TGTGCCAGCAGAAGTGGTCCGGGTGGCTACACCTTC.

The chain's CDR3 is CASSQESGGTQHF. The DNA of the CDR3 is TGCGCCAGCAGCCAAGAATCAGGGGGCACCCAGCATTTT. The rearrangement uses TRBV4-1 and TRBJ1-5; 8 nucleotides align to TRBD1. After removal of 0 bases from V and 11 bases from J, the junction contained 3 bases not matched to a gene. Germline values: CDR1 MGHRA, CDR2 YSYEKL. This CDR3 region has 13 residues.

The chain uses TRBV19 and TRBJ2-1, with 9 nucleotides matching TRBD2. After removal of 7 bases from V and 4 bases from J, the junction contained 11 bases not matched to a gene. The CDR3 loop spans 16 amino acids. Germline V CDR1 and CDR2: LNHDA, SQIVND (reference sequence). The CDR3 bases are TGTGCCAGTAAATCCCTAGCGGGAATAAAGTACAATGAGCAGTTCTTC. It encodes CASKSLAGIKYNEQFF.

J is TRBJ1-1 and V is TRBV5-1; possibly TRBD1 for D (5 bases). CDR3 length: 14 amino acids. V was cut by 7 bases and J by 1 base, with 14 bases left in between. The germline CDR1 and CDR2 sequences are SGHRS and YFSETQ. This CDR3 reads CASSRTTENTEAFF. The DNA for the CDR3 is TGCGCCAGCTCCAGAACGACAGAGAACACTGAAGCTTTCTTT.

The rearrangement uses TRBV6-1 and TRBJ2-2; 12 nucleotides line up with TRBD1. The germline gives CDR1 MNHNS, CDR2 SASEGT. The V gene end was trimmed by 1 base and the J gene end by 4 bases; junction bases not matched to a gene: 4. CDR3 length: 17 amino acids. The CDR3 DNA is TGTGCCAGCAGTGAAGGGGACAGGGGGCGCATCACCGGGGAGCTGTTTTTT. It translates to CASSEGDRGRITGELFF.

This sequence joins TRBV5-3 and TRBJ2-7; TRBD2 might be the D (6 bases). TRBV5-3 is placed among ORFs of uncertain function. V lost 1 base and J 1 base, leaving 9 bases between the germline ends. This CDR3 has 14 residues. CDR3 protein: CARSLRDFSYEQYV. CDR3 coding DNA: TGTGCCAGAAGCTTGCGGGACTTTTCCTACGAGCAGTACGTC.

The rearrangement joins TRBV4-1 to TRBJ2-5, with D possibly being TRBD1 (5 bases). V shed 3 bases and J shed 2 bases, with 16 bases lying between them. Germline V gene sequence: CDR1 MGHRA, CDR2 YSYEKL. CDR3 size: 16 residues. CDR3 sequence (DNA): TGCGCCAGCAGCCAGTCGTGGAGACAGAGTCAAGAGACCCAGTACTTC. Its translation is CASSQSWRQSQETQYF.